The 11 T cell receptor beta chains below all came from one sample that was sequenced in a study of T cell changes during pregnancy in multiple sclerosis. Measured with immunoSEQ multiplex PCR; TCRdb has only the in-frame clones, and not every one. The sample has about 44,000 clones, 88% seen once. The specimen was CD8+ T cells from peripheral blood mononuclear cells, collected after pregnancy. Receptors originate from a female donor in good health, enrolled as a control in a pregnancy study.

The chain links TRBV29-1 to TRBJ1-1; 8 bases are a match to TRBD1. The CDR3 extends over 13 amino acids. Germline CDR1 and CDR2: SQVTM and ANQGSEA. V shed 6 bases, J shed 1 base, and the junction held 4 bases outside the gene matches. For the CDR3, the DNA is TGCAGCGTAGGAGGGACAGGGAACACTGAAGCTTTCTTT. Residues: CSVGGTGNTEAFF.

The chain recombines TRBV10-3 with TRBJ2-7; D gene unclear. The CDR3 covers 13 residues. Germline V CDR1 and CDR2: ENHRY, SYGVKD. V was trimmed by 5 bases and J by 2 bases, leaving 10 bases between them. The CDR3 region is CAISLGSTYEQYF. In DNA form, the CDR3 reads TGTGCCATCAGTCTCGGGTCTACCTACGAGCAGTACTTC.

The V gene is TRBV5-1, the J gene TRBJ2-2, with a weak D call TRBD1 (5 bases). V was cut by 0 bases and J by 5 bases, with 8 bases left in between. Germline V gene lookup returns CDR1 SGHRS and CDR2 YFSETQ. This CDR3 spans 14 amino acids. CDR3 bases: TGCGCCAGCAGCTTGGTAGGGGCGACCGGGGAGCTGTTTTTT. Amino acids: CASSLVGATGELFF.

The chain couples TRBV4-1 to TRBJ1-5; D call uncertain. CDR3 length: 15 amino acids. The germline V gene encodes CDR1 MGHRA and CDR2 YSYEKL. V was shortened by 7 bases and J by 0 bases, with 13 bases between the two germline ends. CDR3 residues: CASTREAYSNQPQHF. Written as DNA, the CDR3 is TGCGCCAGCACCCGAGAGGCATATAGCAATCAGCCCCAGCATTTT.

This rearrangement joins TRBV6-5 to TRBJ2-6; 7 positions match TRBD1. The CDR3 length is 16 residues. V dropped 2 bases and J dropped 2; count of bases not matched to a gene: 3. The germline gives CDR1 MNHEY, CDR2 SVGAGI. The CDR3 reads CASSYTGEAGANVLTF. As DNA, the CDR3 is TGTGCCAGCAGTTACACAGGGGAAGCTGGGGCCAACGTCCTGACTTTC.

V is TRBV7-9 and J is TRBJ1-6, with 9 positions matching TRBD1. This CDR3 region has 16 residues. Germline CDR1 is SEHNR and CDR2 is FQNEAQ (reference sequence). J was trimmed by 7 bases and V by 5 bases; bases with no gene match: 9. CDR3 bases: TGTGCCAGCAGCCCCCCGGGACAGGGATTCAATTCACCCCTCCACTTT. The encoded protein is CASSPPGQGFNSPLHF.

In DNA, the CDR3 is TGTGCCAGCTCTCCGCGAGCCCGAATTGAGCAGTTCTTC. It encodes CASSPRARIEQFF. The chain employs TRBV18 and TRBJ2-1; D ambiguous. CDR3 size: 13 residues. Germline V gene data show CDR1 as KGHSH and CDR2 as LQKENI. Trimming pared 6 bases from V and 9 bases from J, leaving 15 bases between.

This chain uses TRBV29-1 with TRBJ1-2, with 7 bases aligning to TRBD1. This CDR3 region has 16 residues. Trimming took 0 bases from V and 1 from J; bases not matched to a gene: 8. The germline V gene has CDR1 SQVTM and CDR2 ANQGSEA. The CDR3: CSVEDRDSQINYGYTF. In DNA, the CDR3 is TGCAGCGTTGAAGATCGGGACAGCCAAATTAACTATGGCTACACCTTC.

This clone was detected many times. The chain is built from TRBV5-4 and TRBJ1-2, with TRBD1 as a possible D gene (5 bases). The CDR3 consists of 13 residues. Trimming pared 2 bases from V and 8 bases from J, leaving 13 bases between. Per the germline V gene, CDR1 is SGHNT and CDR2 is YYREEE (reference sequence). The CDR3 region has the DNA TGTGCCAGCAGCTTCTTTGGGACTGTGGGCTACACCTTC. Translated: CASSFFGTVGYTF. Based on the CDR3 plus reference TRBV5-4 and TRBJ1-2, the full variable domain is ETGVTQSPTHLIKTRGQQVTLRCSSQSGHNTVSWYQQALGQGPQFIFQYYREEENGRGNFPPRFSGLQFPNYSSELNVNALELDDSALYLCASSFFGTVGYTFGSGTRLTVV.

The J gene is TRBJ1-1, the V gene TRBV10-3; D gene ambiguous. The CDR3 totals 12 residues. The germline CDR1 and CDR2 sequences are ENHRY and SYGVKD. The V end lost 6 bases, the J end lost 0 bases, and 5 bases lay between the germline ends. The CDR3 is CAISQVNTEAFF. The CDR3 nucleotides read TGTGCCATCAGCCAGGTGAACACTGAAGCTTTCTTT.

This clone has only a few counts. This chain uses TRBV18 with TRBJ1-6; TRBD1 is a possible D gene (6 bases). This CDR3 has 15 residues. Germline V lookup: CDR1 KGHSH, CDR2 LQKENI. With 2 bases removed from V and 7 bases from J, the gap between germline ends came to 12 bases. CDR3 sequence (DNA): TGTGCCAGCTCACCAGTGGGGCAGGGGAATTCACCCCTCCACTTT. Translation gives CASSPVGQGNSPLHF.